This T cell receptor beta chain is drawn from a study of tumor and adjacent non-tumor tissue in lung cancer. No cell sorting was done before RNA was extracted from the tissue. Distant lung tissue was collected more than 3 cm away from the tumor edge. Germline V gene lookup returns CDR1 SGHAT and CDR2 FQNNGV. This CDR3 region has 13 residues. Comments on this clonotype: One end of the junction does not line up with germline, which may come from a read error.

The library came from three nested PCR rounds adapted from ARM-PCR protocols. TCRdb reprocessed the multiplex PCR reads via MiXCR and lists one record per CDR3 protein. The data contain some 73,000 distinct CDR3 sequences, approximately 78% of them singletons. Sequencing input: distant non-tumor lung tissue. The gene calls are TRBV11-2 and TRBJ2-5; TRBD1 aligns across 7 bases. The clonotype originates from a man aged 55 to 70 with non-small cell lung cancer. The CDR3 sequence: CASRPTGEETRYF. The CDR3 bases are TGTGCAAGCAGGCCTACAGGGGAAGAGACCCGGTACTTC.